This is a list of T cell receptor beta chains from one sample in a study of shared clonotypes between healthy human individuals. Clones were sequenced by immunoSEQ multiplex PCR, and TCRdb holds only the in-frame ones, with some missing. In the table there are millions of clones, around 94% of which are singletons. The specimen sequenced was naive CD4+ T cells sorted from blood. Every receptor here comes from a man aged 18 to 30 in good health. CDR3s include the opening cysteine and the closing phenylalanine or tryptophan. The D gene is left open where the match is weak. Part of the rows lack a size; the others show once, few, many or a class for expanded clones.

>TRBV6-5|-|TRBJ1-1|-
TGTGCCAGCAGTCCACAGGGGAACACTGAAGCTTTCTTT
CASSPQGNTEAFF
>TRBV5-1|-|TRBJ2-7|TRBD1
TGCGCCAGCAGCCAGGGGACAGGCAGCTCCTACGAGCAGTACTTC
CASSQGTGSSYEQYF
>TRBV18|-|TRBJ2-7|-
TGTGCCAGCTCACCACCAAATCCGGTACAGGGAACCTACGAGCAGTACTTC
CASSPPNPVQGTYEQYF
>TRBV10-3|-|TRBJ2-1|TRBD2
TGTGCCATCAGCGACGGGACTAGCGATTTGAATGAGCAGTTCTTC
CAISDGTSDLNEQFF
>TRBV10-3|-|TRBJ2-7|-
TGTGCCATCAGTGAGGGGTTGGAATACGAGCAGTACTTC
CAISEGLEYEQYF
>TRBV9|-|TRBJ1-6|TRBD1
TGTGCCAGCAGCGCCTCGGGACAGGGCTTGAATTCACCCCTCCACTTT
CASSASGQGLNSPLHF
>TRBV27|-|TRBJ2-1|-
TGTGCCAGCAGTTTTGGGATCGGGGGCAATGAGCAGTTCTTC
CASSFGIGGNEQFF
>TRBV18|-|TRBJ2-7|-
TGTGCCAGCTCACCAGGGGTGACGGACGAGCAGTACTTC
CASSPGVTDEQYF
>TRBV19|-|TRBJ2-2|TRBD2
TGTGCCAGTAGGTTACCGGGACTAGTACGCACCGGGGAGCTGTTTTTT
CASRLPGLVRTGELFF
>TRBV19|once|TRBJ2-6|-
TGTGCCAGTAGTATAGGAAAGGGGGCTGGGGCCAACGTCCTGACTTTC
CASSIGKGAGANVLTF
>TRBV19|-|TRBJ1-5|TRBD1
TGTGCCAGTAGTGTGAAACAGGGGCTTTCAGTGCCCCAGCATTTT
CASSVKQGLSVPQHF
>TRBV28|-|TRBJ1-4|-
TGTGCCAGCAGGAGGGACCTTAATGAAAAACTGTTTTTT
CASRRDLNEKLFF
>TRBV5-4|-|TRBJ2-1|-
TGTGCCAGCAGCTTTGTAGGCAATGAGCAGTTCTTC
CASSFVGNEQFF
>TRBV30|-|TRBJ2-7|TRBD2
TGTGCCTGGAGTGCTCCCCATGGGGGGGAATACGAGCAGTACTTC
CAWSAPHGGEYEQYF
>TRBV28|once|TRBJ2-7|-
TGTGCCACCTCTATTCAGGCCAGCTCCTACGAGCAGTACTTC
CATSIQASSYEQYF
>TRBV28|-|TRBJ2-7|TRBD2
TGTGCCAGCAGGGGACTAGCGGGGAACTACGAGCAGTACTTC
CASRGLAGNYEQYF
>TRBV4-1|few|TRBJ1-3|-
TGCGCCAGCAGCCAAGACAGGGCAATCGCTGGAAACACCATATATTTT
CASSQDRAIAGNTIYF
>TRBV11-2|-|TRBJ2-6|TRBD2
TGTGCCAGCAGCTCCCGCGGGGGAGCCGGGGCCAACGTCCTGACTTTC
CASSSRGGAGANVLTF
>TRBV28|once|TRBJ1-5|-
TGTGCCAGCAGTTTAAAAGGGCACGGCAATCAGCCCCAGCATTTT
CASSLKGHGNQPQHF
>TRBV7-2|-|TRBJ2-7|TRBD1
TGTGCCAGCAGCTCACCCTGGGACAGGGTTTACGAGCAGTACTTC
CASSSPWDRVYEQYF
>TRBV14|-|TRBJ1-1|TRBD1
TGTGCCAGCAGCCCAGACAGGGGATTGCCTGAAGCTTTCTTT
CASSPDRGLPEAFF
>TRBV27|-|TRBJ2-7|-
TGTGCCAGCAGCGATCGACAGGTGGACCTGAGGAGCTCCTACGAGCAGTACTTC
CASSDRQVDLRSSYEQYF
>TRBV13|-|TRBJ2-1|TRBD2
TGTGCCAGCAGCCAACCGGGACTAGCGGGACCACGCCAGTTCTTC
CASSQPGLAGPRQFF
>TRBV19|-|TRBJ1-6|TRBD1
TGTGCCAGTAGTGCGAGGGACAGAGGCTCCAAGTCACCCCTCCACTTT
CASSARDRGSKSPLHF
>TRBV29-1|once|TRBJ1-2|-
TGCAGCGTTGAGGACAGTATGCGCTACACCTTC
CSVEDSMRYTF
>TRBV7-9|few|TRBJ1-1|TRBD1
TGTGCCAGCAGCTGGAGGACAGGGTTCGTTGGTGAAGCTTTCTTT
CASSWRTGFVGEAFF
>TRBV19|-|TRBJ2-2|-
TGTGCCAGTAGTCGCTCTACGAGAGGGACCGGGGAGCTGTTTTTT
CASSRSTRGTGELFF
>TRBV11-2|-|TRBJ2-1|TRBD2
TGTGCCAGCAGCCCTGGACTAGCGGGAGGGCCGGTAGTGGACAATGAGCAGTTCTTC
CASSPGLAGGPVVDNEQFF
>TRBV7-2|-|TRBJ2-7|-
TGTGCCAGCAGCTTAGCTCGAGAAGGTTACCACGAGCAGTACTTC
CASSLAREGYHEQYF